These 10 T cell receptor beta chains were all obtained from the same sample, sequenced in a study of blood T cell repertoires in COVID-19. The table came from immunoSEQ multiplex PCR; TCRdb's copy has only in-frame clones and leaves some out. The sample has fewer than 150,000 clones, more than 70% seen once. Specimen: peripheral blood. The source of these receptors is a woman aged 25 to 39 who had recovered from COVID-19.

The chain employs TRBV6-5 and TRBJ1-5; 7 positions match TRBD1. V trimming: 2 bases; J trimming: 2 bases; junction bases outside the gene matches: 3. In germline, CDR1 is MNHEY, CDR2 SVGAGI. CDR3 length equals 15 residues. The CDR3 region is CASSYTGEGNQPQHF. As DNA, the CDR3 is TGTGCCAGCAGTTACACAGGGGAGGGCAATCAGCCCCAGCATTTT.

J is TRBJ2-1 and V is TRBV3-1 (or the pseudogene TRBV3-2), with D possibly matching TRBD2 (6 bases). Trimming removed 2 bases from V and 7 bases from J, with 9 bases in between. The CDR3 length is 13 residues. Germline V CDR1 and CDR2: LGHDT, YNNKEL (reference sequence). The DNA of the CDR3 is TGTGCCAGCAGCCAAATGGAGGGGAATGAGCAGTTCTTC. It codes for CASSQMEGNEQFF.

This rearrangement joins TRBV5-1 to TRBJ1-4, with 7 bases identical to TRBD1. There are 16 residues in the CDR3. Losses at the gene ends were 2 bases for V and 2 bases for J; bases not matched to a gene: 6. Germline V lookup: CDR1 SGHRS, CDR2 YFSETQ. The CDR3 is CASSLPQGSTNEKLFF. CDR3 coding DNA: TGCGCCAGCAGCTTACCACAGGGGTCGACTAATGAAAAACTGTTTTTT. Full variable domain (remainder filled in from reference TRBV5-1 and TRBJ1-4): KAGVTQTPRYLIKTRGQQVTLSCSPISGHRSVSWYQQTPGQGLQFLFEYFSETQRNKGNFPGRFSGRQFSNSRSEMNVSTLELGDSALYLCASSLPQGSTNEKLFFGSGTQLSVL.

This chain joins TRBV6-1 and TRBJ2-5, with D hard to call. The CDR3 has 14 residues. Germline-derived CDR1 and CDR2 are MNHNS and SASEGT. Trimming removed 2 bases at V and 1 base at J, with 8 bases between. The CDR3 DNA is TGTGCCAGCAGTGAAAAGACTTCCCAAGAGACCCAGTACTTC. Protein: CASSEKTSQETQYF.

This chain connects TRBV19 to TRBJ2-3; 9 nucleotides line up with TRBD2. In germline, CDR1 is LNHDA, CDR2 SQIVND (reference sequence). Trimming took 3 bases from V and 8 from J; bases not matched to a gene: 9. There are 15 residues in the CDR3. CDR3 protein: CASSMIGGGASTQYF. The CDR3 coding sequence is TGTGCCAGTAGTATGATTGGCGGGGGGGCTTCTACGCAGTATTTT. The entire variable domain, with the rest obtained from reference TRBV19 and TRBJ2-3, is as follows: DGGITQSPKYLFRKEGQNVTLSCEQNLNHDAMYWYRQDPGQGLRLIYYSQIVNDFQKGDIAEGYSVSREKKESFPLTVTSAQKNPTAFYLCASSMIGGGASTQYFGPGTRLTVL.

This chain connects TRBV19 to TRBJ1-1; D remains ambiguous. The germline V and J ends were trimmed by 6 bases and 1 base, with 18 bases remaining between them. The CDR3 has 16 amino acids. The germline CDR1 and CDR2 sequences are LNHDA and SQIVND (reference sequence). CDR3 in amino acids: CASSPRREEWNTEAFF. In DNA form, the CDR3 reads TGTGCCAGTAGCCCCCGGCGGGAGGAGTGGAACACTGAAGCTTTCTTT.

The J gene is TRBJ2-5, the V gene TRBV5-1; 13 positions agree with TRBD2. The germline V gene encodes CDR1 SGHRS and CDR2 YFSETQ. Trimming at V came to 0 bases and at J to 1 base, leaving 3 bases not matched to a gene. This CDR3 region has 17 residues. The CDR3 loop reads CASSLGGLAGVQETQYF. The CDR3 DNA sequence: TGCGCCAGCAGCTTGGGAGGACTAGCGGGAGTCCAAGAGACCCAGTACTTC. Together with reference TRBV5-1 and TRBJ2-5, the CDR3 gives the full variable domain: KAGVTQTPRYLIKTRGQQVTLSCSPISGHRSVSWYQQTPGQGLQFLFEYFSETQRNKGNFPGRFSGRQFSNSRSEMNVSTLELGDSALYLCASSLGGLAGVQETQYFGPGTRLLVL.

V gene TRBV4-1 combines with J gene TRBJ2-5; a weak D match, TRBD1 (5 bases). Germline CDR1 reads MGHRA; CDR2 reads YSYEKL. V lost 0 bases and J 3 bases, leaving 8 bases between the germline ends. The CDR3 sequence is 14 residues long. In nucleotides, the CDR3 is TGCGCCAGCAGCCAAGATCTCAGGGAAGAGACCCAGTACTTC. It codes for CASSQDLREETQYF.

The genes are TRBV28 and TRBJ1-1, with D perhaps matching TRBD1 (6 bases). CDR1 and CDR2 from the germline V gene are MDHEN and SYDVKM. CDR3 length: 13 amino acids. V lost 8 bases and J 7 bases, leaving 17 bases between the germline ends. The CDR3 DNA follows: TGTGCCAGCCAAAGGGGGAATGGAGGTGAAGCTTTCTTT. This gives the protein CASQRGNGGEAFF.

The chain uses TRBV5-1 and TRBJ2-2; D is uncertain. This CDR3 has 14 amino acids. V was cut by 1 base and J by 1 base, with 5 bases left in between. Per the germline V gene, CDR1 is SGHRS and CDR2 is YFSETQ. The CDR3 DNA is TGCGCCAGCAGCTTGTCGGGGAACACCGGGGAGCTGTTTTTT. It codes for CASSLSGNTGELFF.